This T cell receptor beta chain was obtained from a study of T-cell reconstitution after alpha-beta-depleted transplantation in children. This CDR3 spans 15 amino acids. CDR1 is KGHSH and CDR2 is LQKENI in the germline V gene. V dropped 3 bases and J dropped 7; count of bases not matched to a gene: 7. TCRbeta library construction was performed incorporating unique molecular identifiers. TCRdb independently ran MiXCR on the PCR reads; one entry per CDR3 protein. In the table there are 400,000 to 500,000 distinct CDR3 sequences, approximately 11% of which are singletons. This sequence joins TRBV18 and TRBJ2-1; 9 bases are shared with TRBD2. The material sequenced was PBMCs from the stem cell graft donor, taken from the stem cell graft. This sequence originates from a human donor who donated a stem cell graft to a child with acute myeloid leukemia. CDR3 nucleotides: TGTGCCAGCTCACCTGCTGCGGGAGGGTTGAATGAGCAGTTCTTC. Its protein product is CASSPAAGGLNEQFF.